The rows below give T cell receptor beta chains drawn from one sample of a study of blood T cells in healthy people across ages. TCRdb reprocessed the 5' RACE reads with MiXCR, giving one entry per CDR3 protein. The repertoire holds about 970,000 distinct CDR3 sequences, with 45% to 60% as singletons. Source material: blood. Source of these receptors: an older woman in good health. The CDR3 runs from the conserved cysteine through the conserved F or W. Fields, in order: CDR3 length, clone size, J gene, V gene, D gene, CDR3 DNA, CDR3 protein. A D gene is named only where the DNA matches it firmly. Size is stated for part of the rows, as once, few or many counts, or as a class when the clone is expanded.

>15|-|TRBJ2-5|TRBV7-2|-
TGTGCCAGCAGCTTAGACATCCAGCTGGGTCGGGAGCAGTACTTC
CASSLDIQLGREQYF
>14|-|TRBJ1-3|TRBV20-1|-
TGCAGTGCTTCAACAACGAACTCTGGAAACACCATATATTTT
CSASTTNSGNTIYF
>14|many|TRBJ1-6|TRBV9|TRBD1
TGTGCCAGCAGCAGGGGACAGGCAAATTCACCCCTCCACTTT
CASSRGQANSPLHF
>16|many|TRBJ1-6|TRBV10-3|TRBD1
TGTGCCATCAGGGTAGGGACAGGGATTGAGAATTCACCCCTCCACTTT
CAIRVGTGIENSPLHF
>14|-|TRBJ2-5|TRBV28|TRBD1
TGTGCCAGCACAACAGGAGACAGGGCGAGAGCCCAGTACTTC
CASTTGDRARAQYF
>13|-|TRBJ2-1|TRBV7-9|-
TGTGCCAGCAGCCCAACCCTAGGGAATGAGCAGTTCTTC
CASSPTLGNEQFF
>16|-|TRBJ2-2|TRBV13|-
TGTGCCAGCAGCCCTCCCTCGACCTTAGCCACCGGGGAGCTGTTTTTT
CASSPPSTLATGELFF
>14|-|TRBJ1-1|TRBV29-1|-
TGCAGCGTTGGGGGCGCGAGTAATACGGGTGTGGCTTTCTTT
CSVGGASNTGVAFF
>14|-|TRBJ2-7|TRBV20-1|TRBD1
TGCAGTGCTAGCCGGGACAGTGACCCCTACGAGCAGTACTTC
CSASRDSDPYEQYF
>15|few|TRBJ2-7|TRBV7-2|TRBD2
TGTGCCAGCAACCTAGCGGGAACTTCCTCCTACGAGCAGTACTTC
CASNLAGTSSYEQYF
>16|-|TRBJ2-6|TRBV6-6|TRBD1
TGTGCCAGACCAAGGACAGGGGGCTCTGGGGCCAACGTCCTGACTTTC
CARPRTGGSGANVLTF
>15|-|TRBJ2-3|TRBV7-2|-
TGTGCCAGCGGCTTTTCCGGGACTTTCACAGATACGCAGTATTTT
CASGFSGTFTDTQYF
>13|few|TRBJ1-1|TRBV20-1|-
TGCAGTGCTAGAGATTCGATTGAAACTGAAGCTTTCTTT
CSARDSIETEAFF
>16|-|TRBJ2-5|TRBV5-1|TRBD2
TGCGCCAGCAGCACAGGACTAGCGGGGACCCAAGAGACCCAGTACTTC
CASSTGLAGTQETQYF
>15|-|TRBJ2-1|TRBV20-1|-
TGCAGTGCTGGGGACTCCCAGGTGTACTACAATGAGCAGTTCTTC
CSAGDSQVYYNEQFF
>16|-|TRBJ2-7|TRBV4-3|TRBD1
TGCGCCAGCAGCCACTCCGCATGGCAGGGGGTCTACGAGCAGTACTTC
CASSHSAWQGVYEQYF
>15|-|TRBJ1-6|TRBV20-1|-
TGCAGTGCTAGAGTTAGAAGCTCCTATAATTCACCCCTCCACTTT
CSARVRSSYNSPLHF
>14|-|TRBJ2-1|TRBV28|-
TGTGCCAGCAGTCGCCCGGCAGTCTACAATGAGCAGTTCTTC
CASSRPAVYNEQFF
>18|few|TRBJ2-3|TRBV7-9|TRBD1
TGTGCCAGCAGCTTAGACATAGAGCGGACAGGGGCACTAGATACGCAGTATTTT
CASSLDIERTGALDTQYF
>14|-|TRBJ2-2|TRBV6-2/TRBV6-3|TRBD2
TGTGCCAGCAGTTACCTAGCGGACACCGGGGAGCTGTTTTTT
CASSYLADTGELFF
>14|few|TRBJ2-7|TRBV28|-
TGTGCCAGCAGTGACTGGGACTCTCCCTACGAGCAGTACTTC
CASSDWDSPYEQYF
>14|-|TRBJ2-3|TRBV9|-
TGTGCCAGCAGCGTTGGGCTAGCGTCAGATACGCAGTATTTT
CASSVGLASDTQYF
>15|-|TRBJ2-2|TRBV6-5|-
TGTGCCAGCAGCCTCACAGTCGCCAACACCGGGGAGCTGTTTTTT
CASSLTVANTGELFF
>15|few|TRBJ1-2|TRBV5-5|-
TGTGCCAGCAGCCCCGTGGCAGGGATCAACTATGGCTACACCTTC
CASSPVAGINYGYTF
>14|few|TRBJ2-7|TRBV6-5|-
TGTGCCAGCAGTAAAGGGGACCGCACCTACGAGCAGTACTTC
CASSKGDRTYEQYF
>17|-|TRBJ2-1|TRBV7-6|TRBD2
TGTGCCAGCAGCCCGCAGGGGGTAGCGGGAGGTTTCAATGAGCAGTTCTTC
CASSPQGVAGGFNEQFF
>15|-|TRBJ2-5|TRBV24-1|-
TGTGCCACCAGTGATTTGCGGGGTGGGGAAGAGACCCAGTACTTC
CATSDLRGGEETQYF
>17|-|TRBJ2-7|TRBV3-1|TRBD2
TGTGCCAGCAGCCGAGACACGCTAGCGGGAGGACTCTACGAGCAGTACTTC
CASSRDTLAGGLYEQYF
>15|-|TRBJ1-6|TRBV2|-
TGTGCCAGCAGTGATACCGCCGGGTTGGATTCACCCCTCCACTTT
CASSDTAGLDSPLHF
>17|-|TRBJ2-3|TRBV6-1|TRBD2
TGTGCCAGCAGTCCCCTAGCGGGAGGGCGAATGACAGATACGCAGTATTTT
CASSPLAGGRMTDTQYF
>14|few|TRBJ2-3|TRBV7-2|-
TGTGCCAGCACCCTTTCCCGGATTACAGATACGCAGTATTTT
CASTLSRITDTQYF
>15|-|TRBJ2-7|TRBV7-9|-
TGTGCCAGCAGCTTAGCACTAGTTGTAAGGTACGAGCAGTACTTC
CASSLALVVRYEQYF
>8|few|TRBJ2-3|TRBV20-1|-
TGCAGTGCTAATCCGCAGTATTTT
CSANPQYF
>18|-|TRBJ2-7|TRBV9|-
TGTGCCAGCAGCACCCAAGGGGGGTTTGGCGGGAGAGCCTACGAGCAGTACTTC
CASSTQGGFGGRAYEQYF
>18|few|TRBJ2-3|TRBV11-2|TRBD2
TGTGCCAGCAGCCCTAGGGGCCCACTAGCGGACTACACAGATACGCAGTATTTT
CASSPRGPLADYTDTQYF
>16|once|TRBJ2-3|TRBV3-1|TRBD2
TGTGCCAGCAGGCCTCCCGGGACTAGGAACACAGATACGCAGTATTTT
CASRPPGTRNTDTQYF
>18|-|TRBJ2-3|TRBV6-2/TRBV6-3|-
TGTGCCAGCAGTTACCGCCCTAACACGGGTGTGTTCACAGATACGCAGTATTTT
CASSYRPNTGVFTDTQYF
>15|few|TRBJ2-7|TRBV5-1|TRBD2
TGCGCCAGCAGCCGGGAGGTTGGGTCTACCTACGAGCAGTACTTC
CASSREVGSTYEQYF
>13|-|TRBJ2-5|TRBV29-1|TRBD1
TGCAGCGTTGGAGAGACAGGGAAAGAGACCCAGTACTTC
CSVGETGKETQYF
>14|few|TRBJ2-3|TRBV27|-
TGTGCCAGCAGTTACGGCGGGACCCGTAATACGCAGTATTTT
CASSYGGTRNTQYF
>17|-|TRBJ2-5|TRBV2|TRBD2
TGTGCCAGCAGTGAGGAGGGGTACGGGAGGGCCGGCGAGACCCAGTACTTC
CASSEEGYGRAGETQYF
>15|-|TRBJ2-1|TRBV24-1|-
TGTGCCACCAGTGATGGGCCACCTTCGCAGAATGAGCAGTTCTTC
CATSDGPPSQNEQFF
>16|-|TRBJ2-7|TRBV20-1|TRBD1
TGCAGTGCTAGAGAAGAGGGACAGGGGCGGTCCTACGAGCAGTACTTC
CSAREEGQGRSYEQYF
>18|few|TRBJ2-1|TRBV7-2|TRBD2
TGTGCCAGCAGCCCGAGGACTAGCGGGAGGGCCGGTAGCAATGAGCAGTTCTTC
CASSPRTSGRAGSNEQFF
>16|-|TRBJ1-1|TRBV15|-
TGTGCCACCAGCAGAGACGGGGGTTGGAGTGACACTGAAGCTTTCTTT
CATSRDGGWSDTEAFF
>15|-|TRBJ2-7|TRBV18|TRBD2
TGTGCCAGCTCAGCAACCGGGACTAGCGGCTACGAGCAGTACTTC
CASSATGTSGYEQYF
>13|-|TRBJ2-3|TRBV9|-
TGTGCCAGCAGCACCCAGTGGGGGGATACGCAGTATTTT
CASSTQWGDTQYF
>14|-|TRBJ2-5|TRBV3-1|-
TGTGCCAGCAGCCCAGGGAGCAGGGTAGAGACCCAGTACTTC
CASSPGSRVETQYF
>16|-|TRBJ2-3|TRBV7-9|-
TGTGCCAGCAGCTGGGCAAATGGGGGCGGCACAGATACGCAGTATTTT
CASSWANGGGTDTQYF
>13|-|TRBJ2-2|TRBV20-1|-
TGCAGTGCTTTCGAGGGATTTGCCGGGGAGCTGTTTTTT
CSAFEGFAGELFF
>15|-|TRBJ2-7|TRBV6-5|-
TGTGCCAGCAGGGAGCAGGGTGTGTGGACCTACGAGCAGTACTTC
CASREQGVWTYEQYF
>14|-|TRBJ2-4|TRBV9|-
TGTGCCAGCAGCGTCGGTCTAGCTAGCGACATTCAGTACTTC
CASSVGLASDIQYF